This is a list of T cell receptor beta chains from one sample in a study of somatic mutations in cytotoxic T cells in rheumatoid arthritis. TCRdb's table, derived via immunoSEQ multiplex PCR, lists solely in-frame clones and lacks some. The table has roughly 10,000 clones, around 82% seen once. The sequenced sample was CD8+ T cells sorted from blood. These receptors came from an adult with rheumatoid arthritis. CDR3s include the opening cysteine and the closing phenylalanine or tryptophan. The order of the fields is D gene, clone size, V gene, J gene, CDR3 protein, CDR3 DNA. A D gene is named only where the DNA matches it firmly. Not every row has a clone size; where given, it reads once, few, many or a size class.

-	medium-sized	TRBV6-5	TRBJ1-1	CASTTGGLGTEAFF	TGTGCCAGCACCACGGGGGGGTTGGGCACTGAAGCTTTCTTT
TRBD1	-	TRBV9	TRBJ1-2	CASSVEGRGRGYTF	TGTGCCAGCAGCGTAGAAGGCAGGGGGCGCGGCTACACCTTC
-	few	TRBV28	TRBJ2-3	CASRLGSTDTQYF	TGTGCCAGTAGGTTGGGGAGCACAGATACGCAGTATTTT
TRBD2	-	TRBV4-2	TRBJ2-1	CASSQDFPSGVEQFF	TGTGCCAGCAGCCAAGATTTTCCTAGCGGGGTTGAGCAGTTCTTC
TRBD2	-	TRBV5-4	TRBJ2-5	CASSLERAGAQETQYF	TGTGCCAGCAGCTTGGAGCGAGCGGGGGCCCAAGAGACCCAGTACTTC
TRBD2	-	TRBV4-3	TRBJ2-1	CASSQDGARLAGVSYNEQFF	TGCGCCAGCAGCCAAGATGGGGCCAGACTAGCGGGGGTCTCCTACAATGAGCAGTTCTTC
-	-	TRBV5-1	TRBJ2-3	CASSLWGGQGTDTQYF	TGCGCCAGCAGCTTGTGGGGGGGGCAGGGCACAGATACGCAGTATTTT
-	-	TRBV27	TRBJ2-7	CASSLQGYYEQYF	TGTGCCAGCAGTTTACAGGGGTACTACGAGCAGTACTTC
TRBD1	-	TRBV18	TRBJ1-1	CASSSARDRGPLNTEAFF	TGTGCCAGCTCATCAGCCCGGGACAGGGGGCCACTGAACACTGAAGCTTTCTTT
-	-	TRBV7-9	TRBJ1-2	CASNPEWGDRGYTF	TGTGCCAGCAACCCCGAGTGGGGGGATCGAGGCTACACCTTC
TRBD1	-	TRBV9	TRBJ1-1	CASSQGQGNTEAFF	TGTGCCAGCAGCCAGGGACAGGGGAACACTGAAGCTTTCTTT
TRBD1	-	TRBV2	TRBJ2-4	CASSEGTGVGNIQYF	TGTGCCAGCAGTGAAGGGACAGGGGTGGGAAACATTCAGTACTTC
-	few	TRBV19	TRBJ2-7	CASSIEAGYYEQYF	TGTGCCAGTAGTATCGAGGCAGGGTACTACGAGCAGTACTTC
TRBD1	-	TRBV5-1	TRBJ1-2	CASSSVTGDPNYGYTF	TGCGCCAGCAGCTCTGTGACAGGGGATCCTAACTATGGCTACACCTTC
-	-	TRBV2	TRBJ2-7	CASIDPRQAYEQYF	TGTGCCAGCATCGACCCCCGACAGGCCTACGAGCAGTACTTC
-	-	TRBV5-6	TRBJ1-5	CASSLQNQPQHF	TGTGCCAGCAGCCTACAGAATCAGCCCCAGCATTTT
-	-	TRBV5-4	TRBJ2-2	CASSPYTGELFF	TGTGCCAGCAGCCCGTACACCGGGGAGCTGTTTTTT
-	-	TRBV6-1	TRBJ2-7	CASSDLLGGFSYEQYF	TGTGCCAGCAGTGACCTACTAGGGGGTTTCTCCTACGAGCAGTACTTC
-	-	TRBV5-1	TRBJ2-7	CASSLVAGSYEQYF	TGCGCCAGCAGCTTGGTCGCCGGATCCTACGAGCAGTACTTC
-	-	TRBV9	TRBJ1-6	CASSVGRVDSPLHF	TGTGCCAGCAGCGTAGGAAGGGTCGATTCACCCCTCCACTTT
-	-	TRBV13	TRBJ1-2	CASSSRTVNYGYTF	TGTGCCAGCAGCTCCCGGACGGTTAACTATGGCTACACCTTC
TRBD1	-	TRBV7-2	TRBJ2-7	CASSLTQGTYEQYF	TGTGCCAGCAGCCTGACACAGGGGACCTACGAGCAGTACTTC
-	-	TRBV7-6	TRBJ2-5	CASSLTPGEETQYF	TGTGCCAGCAGCTTAACCCCAGGGGAAGAGACCCAGTACTTC
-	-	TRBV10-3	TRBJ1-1	CAIKGNTEAFF	TGTGCCATCAAGGGGAACACTGAAGCTTTCTTT
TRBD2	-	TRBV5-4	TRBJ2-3	CASSLERGTDTQYF	TGTGCCAGCAGCTTGGAGCGGGGGACAGATACGCAGTATTTT
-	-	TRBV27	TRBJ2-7	CASSTTPPSEQYF	TGTGCCAGCAGCACCACCCCCCCGAGTGAGCAGTACTTC
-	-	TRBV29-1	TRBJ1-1	CSAPSGAAGTEAFF	TGCAGCGCCCCATCGGGGGCGGCGGGCACTGAAGCTTTCTTT
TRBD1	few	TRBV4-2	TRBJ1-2	CASSQAPGQGHYGYTF	TGTGCCAGCAGCCAGGCTCCGGGACAGGGACACTATGGCTACACCTTC
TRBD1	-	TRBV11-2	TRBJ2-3	CASSPGQGSTDTQYF	TGTGCCAGCAGCCCCGGACAGGGGAGCACAGATACGCAGTATTTT
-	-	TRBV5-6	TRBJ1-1	CASSLWVNYGSTEAFF	TGTGCCAGCAGCTTGTGGGTGAATTATGGGTCCACTGAAGCTTTCTTT
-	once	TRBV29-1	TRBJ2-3	CSFKPLGPTDTQYF	TGCAGCTTCAAACCGCTAGGCCCCACAGATACGCAGTATTTT
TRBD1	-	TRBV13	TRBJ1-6	CASSSRDSYNSPLHF	TGTGCCAGCAGCTCCCGGGACAGCTATAATTCACCCCTCCACTTT
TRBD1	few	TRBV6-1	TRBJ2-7	CASSEGVGQGSPEQYF	TGTGCCAGCAGTGAAGGCGTCGGACAGGGGTCTCCCGAGCAGTACTTC
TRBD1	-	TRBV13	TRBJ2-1	CASSLGGQGYNEQFF	TGTGCCAGCAGCTTAGGTGGACAGGGTTACAATGAGCAGTTCTTC
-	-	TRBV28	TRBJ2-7	CASKSLRRYEQYF	TGTGCCAGCAAAAGCCTAAGGAGGTACGAGCAGTACTTC
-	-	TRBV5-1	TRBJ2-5	CASRPPGVGETQYF	TGCGCCAGCCGCCCCCCAGGGGTGGGAGAGACCCAGTACTTC
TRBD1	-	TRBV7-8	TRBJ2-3	CASTRTGGTDTQYF	TGTGCCAGCACGAGGACAGGGGGCACAGATACGCAGTATTTT
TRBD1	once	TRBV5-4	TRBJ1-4	CASSLGQGKKLFF	TGTGCCAGCAGCTTGGGACAGGGAAAAAAACTGTTTTTT
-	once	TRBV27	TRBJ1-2	CASSFLGNPYGYTF	TGTGCCAGCAGTTTTTTGGGGAACCCCTATGGCTACACCTTC
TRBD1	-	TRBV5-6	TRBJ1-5	CASSPGQGSNQPQHF	TGTGCCAGCAGCCCCGGACAGGGAAGCAATCAGCCCCAGCATTTT
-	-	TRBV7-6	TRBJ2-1	CASSPTTYNEQFF	TGTGCCAGCAGCCCTACAACCTACAATGAGCAGTTCTTC
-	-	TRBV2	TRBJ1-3	CASTNGNTIYF	TGTGCCAGCACGAACGGAAACACCATATATTTT
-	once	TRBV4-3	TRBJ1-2	CASSQSRGGGIYGYTF	TGCGCCAGCAGCCAGTCTCGGGGAGGGGGAATCTATGGCTACACCTTC
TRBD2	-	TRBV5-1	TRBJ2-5	CASSTGLAGQETQYF	TGCGCCAGCAGCACAGGACTAGCGGGTCAAGAGACCCAGTACTTC
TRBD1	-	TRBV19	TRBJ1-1	CASSIAGGFTEAFF	TGTGCCAGTAGTATCGCAGGGGGCTTCACTGAAGCTTTCTTT
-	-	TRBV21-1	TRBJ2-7	CASSKGDLGVGGAHEQYF	TGTGCCAGCAGCAAGGGCGATCTGGGGGTCGGGGGGGCCCACGAGCAGTACTTC
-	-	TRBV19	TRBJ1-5	CASSTPEGLLNQPQHF	TGTGCCAGTAGTACCCCCGAGGGTCTCCTGAATCAGCCCCAGCATTTT
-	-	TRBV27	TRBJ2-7	CASSLYPQGYEQYF	TGTGCCAGCAGTTTATACCCCCAGGGCTACGAGCAGTACTTC
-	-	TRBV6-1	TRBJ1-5	CASSDREYQPQHF	TGTGCCAGCAGTGACAGGGAATATCAGCCCCAGCATTTT
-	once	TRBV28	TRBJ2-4	CASSFSRGGGEYIQYF	TGTGCCAGCAGTTTTTCCAGGGGGGGCGGGGAATACATTCAGTACTTC
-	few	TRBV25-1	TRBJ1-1	CASSEVLNTEAFF	TGTGCCAGCAGTGAAGTCTTGAACACTGAAGCTTTCTTT
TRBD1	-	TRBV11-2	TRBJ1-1	CASSLSQDRGRATEAFF	TGTGCCAGCAGCTTATCTCAGGACAGGGGGCGCGCCACTGAAGCTTTCTTT
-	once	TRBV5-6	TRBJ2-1	CASSYPIYNEQFF	TGTGCCAGCAGCTACCCCATTTACAATGAGCAGTTCTTC